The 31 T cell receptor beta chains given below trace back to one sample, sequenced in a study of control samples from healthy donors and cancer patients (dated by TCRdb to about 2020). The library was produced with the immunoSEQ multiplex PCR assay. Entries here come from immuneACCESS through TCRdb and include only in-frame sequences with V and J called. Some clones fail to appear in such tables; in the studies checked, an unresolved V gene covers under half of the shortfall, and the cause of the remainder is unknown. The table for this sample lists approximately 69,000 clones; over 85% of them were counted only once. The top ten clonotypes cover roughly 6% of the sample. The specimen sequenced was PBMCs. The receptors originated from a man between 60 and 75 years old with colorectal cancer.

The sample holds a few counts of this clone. The CDR3 region has the DNA TGTGCCAGCAGTTTAGCAGTCGGAGCGGGAGGCTATGAGCAGTTCTTC. Protein product: CASSLAVGAGGYEQFF. The chain has TRBV27 and TRBJ2-1; 9 positions match TRBD2. This CDR3 comprises 16 residues. Germline loops: CDR1 MNHEY, CDR2 SMNVEV (reference sequence). The V segment lost 2 bases and the J segment 8 bases; nucleotides outside the gene matches: 10.

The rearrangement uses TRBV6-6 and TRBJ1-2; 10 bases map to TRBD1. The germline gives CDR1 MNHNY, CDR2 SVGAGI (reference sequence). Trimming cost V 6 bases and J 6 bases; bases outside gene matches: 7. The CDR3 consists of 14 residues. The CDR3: CASRTMGQGNGYTF. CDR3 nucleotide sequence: TGTGCCAGCAGGACCATGGGACAGGGGAATGGCTACACCTTC.

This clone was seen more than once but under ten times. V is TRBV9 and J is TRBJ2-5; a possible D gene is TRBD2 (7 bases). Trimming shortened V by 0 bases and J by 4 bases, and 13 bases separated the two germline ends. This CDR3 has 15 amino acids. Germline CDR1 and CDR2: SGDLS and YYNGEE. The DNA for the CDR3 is TGTGCCAGCAGCGTAGAGTCGGGGGGCGGAGAGACCCAGTACTTC. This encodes CASSVESGGGETQYF.

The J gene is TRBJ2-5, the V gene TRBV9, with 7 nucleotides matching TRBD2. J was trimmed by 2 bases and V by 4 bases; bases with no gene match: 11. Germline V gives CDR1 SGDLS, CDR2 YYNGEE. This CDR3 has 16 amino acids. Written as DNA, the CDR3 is TGTGCCAGCAGCCGTGGGACTAATAGCGGTCAAGAGACCCAGTACTTC. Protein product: CASSRGTNSGQETQYF.

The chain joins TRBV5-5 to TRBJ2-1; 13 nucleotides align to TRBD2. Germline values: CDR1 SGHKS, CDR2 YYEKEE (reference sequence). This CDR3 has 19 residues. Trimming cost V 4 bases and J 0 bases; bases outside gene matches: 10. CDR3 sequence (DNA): TGTGCCAGCAGCCTGGAGGGACTAGCGGGGACCAGCTCCTACAATGAGCAGTTCTTC. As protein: CASSLEGLAGTSSYNEQFF.

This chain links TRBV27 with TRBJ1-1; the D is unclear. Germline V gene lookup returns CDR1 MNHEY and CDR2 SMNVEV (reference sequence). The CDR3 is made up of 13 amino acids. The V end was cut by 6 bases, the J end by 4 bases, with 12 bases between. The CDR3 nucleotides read TGTGCCAGCAGCCGACGGGAGAGCACTGAAGCTTTCTTT. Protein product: CASSRRESTEAFF.

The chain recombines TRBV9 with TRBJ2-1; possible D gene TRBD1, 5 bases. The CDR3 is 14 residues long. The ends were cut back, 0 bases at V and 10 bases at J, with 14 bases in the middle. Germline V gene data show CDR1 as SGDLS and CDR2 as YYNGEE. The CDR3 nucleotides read TGTGCCAGCAGCGTAGCGGAAGGGGCGGCGGAGCAGTTCTTC. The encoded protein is CASSVAEGAAEQFF.

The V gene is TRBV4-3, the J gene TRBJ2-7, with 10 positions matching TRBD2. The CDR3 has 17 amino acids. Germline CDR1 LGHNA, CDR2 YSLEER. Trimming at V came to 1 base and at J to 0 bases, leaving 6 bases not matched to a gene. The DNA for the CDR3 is TGCGCCAGCAGCCAAGGGATTAGCGGGGGGATCTCCTACGAGCAGTACTTC. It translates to CASSQGISGGISYEQYF.

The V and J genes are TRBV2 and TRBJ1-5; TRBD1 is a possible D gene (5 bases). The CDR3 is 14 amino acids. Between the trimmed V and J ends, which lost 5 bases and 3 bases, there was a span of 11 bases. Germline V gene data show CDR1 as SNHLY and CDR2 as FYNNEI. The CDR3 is CASSRDVANQPQHF. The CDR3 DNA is TGTGCCAGCAGTCGGGACGTCGCCAATCAGCCCCAGCATTTT.

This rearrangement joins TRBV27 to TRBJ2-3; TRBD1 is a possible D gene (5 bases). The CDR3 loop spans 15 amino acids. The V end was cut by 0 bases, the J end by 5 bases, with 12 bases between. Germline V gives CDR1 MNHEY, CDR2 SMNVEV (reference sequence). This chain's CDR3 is CASSLSVQGLDTQYF. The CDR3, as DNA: TGTGCCAGCAGTTTATCTGTTCAGGGATTAGATACGCAGTATTTT.

The CDR3: CASSAGFGETQYF. CDR3 sequence (DNA): TGTGCCAGCAGCGCAGGGTTCGGAGAGACCCAGTACTTC. The chain uses TRBV7-9 and TRBJ2-5; perhaps TRBD1 as D (5 bases). V lost 5 bases and J 4 bases, leaving 11 bases between the germline ends. The CDR3 has 13 residues. The germline V gene encodes CDR1 SEHNR and CDR2 FQNEAQ (reference sequence).

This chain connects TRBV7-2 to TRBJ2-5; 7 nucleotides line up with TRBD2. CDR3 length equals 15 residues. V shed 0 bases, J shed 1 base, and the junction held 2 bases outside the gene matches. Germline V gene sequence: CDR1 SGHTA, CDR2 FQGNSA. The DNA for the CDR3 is TGTGCCAGCAGCTTAGCAGGGACTACCCAAGAGACCCAGTACTTC. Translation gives CASSLAGTTQETQYF.

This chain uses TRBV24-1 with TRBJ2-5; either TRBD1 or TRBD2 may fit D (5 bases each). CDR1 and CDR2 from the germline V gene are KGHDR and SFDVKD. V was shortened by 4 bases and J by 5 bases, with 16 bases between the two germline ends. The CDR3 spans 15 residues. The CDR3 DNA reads TGTGCCACCAGTGACCCTGAGACGGGGCGGGAGACCCAGTACTTC. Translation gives CATSDPETGRETQYF.

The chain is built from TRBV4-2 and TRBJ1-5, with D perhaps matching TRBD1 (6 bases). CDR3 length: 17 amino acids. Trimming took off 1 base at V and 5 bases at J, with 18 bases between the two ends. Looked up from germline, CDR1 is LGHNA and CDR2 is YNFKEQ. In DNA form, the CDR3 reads TGTGCCAGCAGCCAAGGGGTTTCGGTCTCAGGGGATCAGCCCCAGCATTTT. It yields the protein CASSQGVSVSGDQPQHF.

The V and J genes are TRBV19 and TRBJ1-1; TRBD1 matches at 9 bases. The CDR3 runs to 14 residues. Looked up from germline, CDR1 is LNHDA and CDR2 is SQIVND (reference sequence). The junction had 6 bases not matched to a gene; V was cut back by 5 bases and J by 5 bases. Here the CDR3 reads CASSATGGGTEAFF. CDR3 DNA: TGTGCCAGTAGTGCGACAGGGGGTGGAACTGAAGCTTTCTTT.

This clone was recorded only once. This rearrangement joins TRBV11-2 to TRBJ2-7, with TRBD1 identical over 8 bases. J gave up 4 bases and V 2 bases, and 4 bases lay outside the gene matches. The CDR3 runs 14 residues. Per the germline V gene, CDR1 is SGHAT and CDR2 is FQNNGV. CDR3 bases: TGTGCCAGCAGCTTAACGAACAGGGGGTACGAGCAGTACTTC. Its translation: CASSLTNRGYEQYF. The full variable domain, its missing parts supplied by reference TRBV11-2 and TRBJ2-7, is EAGVAQSPRYKIIEKRQSVAFWCNPISGHATLYWYQQILGQGPKLLIQFQNNGVVDDSQLPKDRFSAERLKGVDSTLKIQPAKLEDSAVYLCASSLTNRGYEQYFGPGTRLTVT.

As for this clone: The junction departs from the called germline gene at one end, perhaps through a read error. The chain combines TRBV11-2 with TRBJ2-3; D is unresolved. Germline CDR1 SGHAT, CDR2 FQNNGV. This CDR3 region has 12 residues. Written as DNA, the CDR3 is TGTGCCAGCAGCCCCAGCATAGATACGCAGTATTTT. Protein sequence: CASSPSIDTQYF.

Written as DNA, the CDR3 is TGCGCCAGCAGCTTTCAGCGGGGGAGCACAGATACGCAGTATTTT. It yields the protein CASSFQRGSTDTQYF. This chain joins TRBV5-1 and TRBJ2-3; 8 bases match TRBD2. CDR3 length equals 15 residues. Trimming took 2 bases from V and 0 from J; bases not matched to a gene: 2. CDR1 SGHRS and CDR2 YFSETQ come from the germline V gene.

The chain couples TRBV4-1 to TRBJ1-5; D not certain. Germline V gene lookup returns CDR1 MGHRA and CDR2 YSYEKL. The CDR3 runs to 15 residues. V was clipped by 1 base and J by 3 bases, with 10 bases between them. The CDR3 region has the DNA TGCGCCAGCAGCCAAGGAGCGGTGATCAATCAGCCCCAGCATTTT. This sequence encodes CASSQGAVINQPQHF.

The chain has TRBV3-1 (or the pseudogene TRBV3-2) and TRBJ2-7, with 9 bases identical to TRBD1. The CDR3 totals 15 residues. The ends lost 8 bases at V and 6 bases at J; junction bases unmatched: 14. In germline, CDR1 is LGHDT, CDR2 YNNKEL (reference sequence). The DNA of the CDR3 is TGTGCCAGCTCCCAGCCGGGGACAGGGCTCTCCGAGCAGTACTTC. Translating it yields CASSQPGTGLSEQYF.

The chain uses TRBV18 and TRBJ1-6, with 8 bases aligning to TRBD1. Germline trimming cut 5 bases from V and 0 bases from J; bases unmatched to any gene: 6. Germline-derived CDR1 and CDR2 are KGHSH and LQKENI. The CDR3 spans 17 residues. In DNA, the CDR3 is TGTGCCAGCTCATCGACAGGGGCCAGCTCCTATAATTCACCCCTCCACTTT. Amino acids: CASSSTGASSYNSPLHF.

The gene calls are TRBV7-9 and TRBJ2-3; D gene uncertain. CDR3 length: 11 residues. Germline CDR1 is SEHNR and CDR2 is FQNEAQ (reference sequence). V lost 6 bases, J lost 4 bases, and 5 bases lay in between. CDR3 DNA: TGTGCCAGCAGTGGCGCAGATACGCAGTATTTT. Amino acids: CASSGADTQYF.

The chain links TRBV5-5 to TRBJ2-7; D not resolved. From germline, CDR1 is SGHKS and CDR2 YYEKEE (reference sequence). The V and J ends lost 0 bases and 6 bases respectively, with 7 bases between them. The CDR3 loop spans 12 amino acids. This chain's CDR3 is CASSLGPFEQYF. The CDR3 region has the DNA TGTGCCAGCAGCTTGGGGCCCTTCGAGCAGTACTTC.

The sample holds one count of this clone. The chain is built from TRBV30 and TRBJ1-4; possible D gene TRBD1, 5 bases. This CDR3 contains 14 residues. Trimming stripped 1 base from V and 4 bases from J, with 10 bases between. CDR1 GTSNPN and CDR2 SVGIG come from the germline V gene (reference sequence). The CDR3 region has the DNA TGTGCCTGGAGTGGCGCCGACAGTAATGAAAAACTGTTTTTT. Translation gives CAWSGADSNEKLFF. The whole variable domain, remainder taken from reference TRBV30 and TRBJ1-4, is SQTIHQWPATLVQPVGSPLSLECTVEGTSNPNLYWYRQAAGRGLQLLFYSVGIGQISSEVPQNLSASRPQDRQFILSSKKLLLSDSGFYLCAWSGADSNEKLFFGSGTQLSVL.

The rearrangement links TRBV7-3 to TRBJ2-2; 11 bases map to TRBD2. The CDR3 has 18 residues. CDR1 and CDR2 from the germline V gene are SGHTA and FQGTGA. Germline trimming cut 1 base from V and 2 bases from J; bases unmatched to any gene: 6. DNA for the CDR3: TGTGCCAGCAGCTTAAACTGGCTAGCGGGGGGAAACACCGGGGAGCTGTTTTTT. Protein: CASSLNWLAGGNTGELFF.

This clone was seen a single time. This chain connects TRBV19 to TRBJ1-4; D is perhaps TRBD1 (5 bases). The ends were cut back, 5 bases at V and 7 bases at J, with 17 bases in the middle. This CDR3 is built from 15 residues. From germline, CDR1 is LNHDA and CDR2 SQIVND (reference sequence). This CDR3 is CASSPTGRSFEKLFF. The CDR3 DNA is TGTGCCAGTAGTCCCACGGGACGGAGTTTTGAAAAACTGTTTTTT. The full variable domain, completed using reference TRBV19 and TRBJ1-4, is DGGITQSPKYLFRKEGQNVTLSCEQNLNHDAMYWYRQDPGQGLRLIYYSQIVNDFQKGDIAEGYSVSREKKESFPLTVTSAQKNPTAFYLCASSPTGRSFEKLFFGSGTQLSVL.

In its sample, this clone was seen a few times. CDR3 protein: CASSPEEEMNTEAFF. The CDR3 DNA follows: TGTGCCAGCAGTCCCGAGGAGGAAATGAACACTGAAGCTTTCTTT. The chain employs TRBV6-2 or TRBV6-3 and TRBJ1-1; D unclear. Trimming took 5 bases from V and 0 from J, leaving 13 bases between them. Germline V lookup: CDR1 MNHEY, CDR2 SVGEGT. This CDR3 comprises 15 residues.

CDR3 in amino acids: CASSFFSGANVLTF. In DNA form, the CDR3 reads TGTGCCAGCAGTTTTTTCTCTGGGGCCAACGTCCTGACTTTC. The rearrangement joins TRBV28 to TRBJ2-6; D ambiguous. The CDR3 length is 14 residues. Germline CDR1 MDHEN, CDR2 SYDVKM. The V end lost 3 bases, the J end lost 0 bases, and 3 bases lay between the germline ends.

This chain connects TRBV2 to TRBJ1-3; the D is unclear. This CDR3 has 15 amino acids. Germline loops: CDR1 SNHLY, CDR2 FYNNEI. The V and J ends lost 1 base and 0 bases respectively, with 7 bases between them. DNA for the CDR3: TGTGCCAGCAGTGAAGGTGGGAGCTCTGGAAACACCATATATTTT. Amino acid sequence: CASSEGGSSGNTIYF.

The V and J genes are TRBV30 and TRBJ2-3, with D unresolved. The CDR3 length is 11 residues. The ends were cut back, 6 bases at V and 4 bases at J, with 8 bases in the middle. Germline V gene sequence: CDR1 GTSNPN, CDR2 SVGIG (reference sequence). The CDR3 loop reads CACAKSDTQYF. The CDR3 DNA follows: TGTGCCTGTGCTAAGTCAGATACGCAGTATTTT. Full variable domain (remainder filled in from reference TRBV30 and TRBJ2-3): SQTIHQWPATLVQPVGSPLSLECTVEGTSNPNLYWYRQAAGRGLQLLFYSVGIGQISSEVPQNLSASRPQDRQFILSSKKLLLSDSGFYLCACAKSDTQYFGPGTRLTVL.

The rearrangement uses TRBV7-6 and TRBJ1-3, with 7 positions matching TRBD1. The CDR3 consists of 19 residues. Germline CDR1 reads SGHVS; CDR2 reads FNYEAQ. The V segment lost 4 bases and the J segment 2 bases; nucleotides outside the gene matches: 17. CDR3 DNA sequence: TGTGCCAGCAGCTCCGGGCCCCGAGGGGGCCGACTAGCTGGAAACACCATATATTTT. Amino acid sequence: CASSSGPRGGRLAGNTIYF.